These 18 T cell receptor beta chains share one sample of origin, sequenced in a study of T cell responses to AZD1222 COVID-19 vaccine listed by TCRdb under 2021. The time point label on this specimen signifies: about 28 days (+/-7) after the second vaccine dose. The treatment or condition label, as the study defines it: meningococcal conjugate vaccine given as trial control. The library relied on the immunoSEQ multiplex PCR assay. The clones in this table, taken by TCRdb from immuneACCESS, are in-frame only. Not every clone is retained; where verified, under half of the shortfall comes from an unresolved V gene, and the cause of the rest is unknown. The sample includes 130,000 to 150,000 clones, with approximately 85% observed a single time. The ten largest make up 5.4% of the sample. Sequenced material: peripheral blood, taken 28 days after the second dose of the MenACWY control vaccine. The source of these receptors is an adult who received the MenACWY meningococcal vaccine as a control.

The V and J genes are TRBV3-1 (or the pseudogene TRBV3-2) and TRBJ2-1; the match to TRBD2 covers 10 bases. Germline V gives CDR1 LGHDT, CDR2 YNNKEL (reference sequence). CDR3 length equals 18 residues. V shed 8 bases, J shed 0 bases, and the junction held 13 bases outside the gene matches. The CDR3 DNA follows: TGTGCCAGCTCACCCCCGGGACTAGCGTCTCACTCCTACAATGAGCAGTTCTTC. Translating it yields CASSPPGLASHSYNEQFF.

The chain links TRBV6-5 to TRBJ2-1; D may be TRBD2 (5 bases). The germline CDR1 and CDR2 sequences are MNHEY and SVGAGI. The length of the CDR3 is 13 residues. The V end was cut by 7 bases, the J end by 4 bases, with 11 bases between. CDR3 region: CASTSIVYNEQFF. The CDR3 DNA is TGTGCCAGCACTAGCATTGTATACAATGAGCAGTTCTTC.

This clone was seen a few times. The gene calls are TRBV5-1 and TRBJ2-5; D is perhaps TRBD1 (5 bases). CDR1 is SGHRS and CDR2 is YFSETQ in the germline V gene. The CDR3 covers 13 residues. Trimming stripped 2 bases from V and 7 bases from J, with 12 bases between. Here the CDR3 DNA reads TGCGCCAGCAGCTTCAGACAGCCTCCGACCCAGTACTTC. Translated, it gives CASSFRQPPTQYF.

The J gene is TRBJ2-3, the V gene TRBV7-3, with TRBD1 matching 9 bases. There are 17 residues in the CDR3. J gave up 2 bases and V 7 bases, and 13 bases lay outside the gene matches. Germline V gene data show CDR1 as SGHTA and CDR2 as FQGTGA. The CDR3 DNA follows: TGTGCCAGCATCCCGGGACAGGGAGGGTGGGTCACAGATACGCAGTATTTT. Amino acids: CASIPGQGGWVTDTQYF.

The V gene is TRBV6-5, the J gene TRBJ2-6; D unclear. V was clipped by 8 bases and J by 0 bases, with 5 bases between them. Germline values: CDR1 MNHEY, CDR2 SVGAGI. The CDR3 is 13 amino acids. CDR3 coding DNA: TGTGCCAGCGTGCTCTCTGGGGCCAACGTCCTGACTTTC. Protein product: CASVLSGANVLTF.

The rearrangement links TRBV4-3 to TRBJ1-3, with 9 bases matching TRBD1. Germline V gene data show CDR1 as LGHNA and CDR2 as YSLEER. J lost 5 bases, V lost 1 base, and 6 bases had no gene match. The CDR3 extends over 16 amino acids. CDR3 amino acids: CASSQGKQGARNTIYF. In DNA form, the CDR3 reads TGCGCCAGCAGCCAAGGAAAACAGGGGGCGAGAAACACCATATATTTT.

Only one count was recorded for this clone. This chain links TRBV7-2 with TRBJ2-6; D call uncertain. CDR1 SGHTA and CDR2 FQGNSA come from the germline V gene. The ends were cut back, 5 bases at V and 4 bases at J, with 9 bases in the middle. The CDR3 is 14 amino acids. The DNA for the CDR3 is TGTGCCAGCAGCCTCTTTCTGGGGGCCAACGTCCTGACTTTC. Its translation: CASSLFLGANVLTF.

This clone has more than one count but fewer than ten. As DNA, the CDR3 is TGTGCCAGCAGCTTAGACCAGGTCAAAGAGACCCAGTACTTC. Residues: CASSLDQVKETQYF. This chain uses TRBV7-9 with TRBJ2-5; D unclear. This CDR3 is 14 amino acids long. The V end lost 1 base, the J end lost 3 bases, and 9 bases lay between the germline ends. The germline CDR1 and CDR2 sequences are SEHNR and FQNEAQ (reference sequence). Complete variable domain (other parts from reference TRBV7-9 and TRBJ2-5): DTGVSQNPRHKITKRGQNVTFRCDPISEHNRLYWYRQTLGQGPEFLTYFQNEAQLEKSRLLSDRFSAERPKGSFSTLEIQRTEQGDSAMYLCASSLDQVKETQYFGPGTRLLVL.

The rearrangement joins TRBV28 to TRBJ1-1; TRBD1 is a possible D gene (6 bases). Germline-derived CDR1 and CDR2 are MDHEN and SYDVKM. V lost 7 bases to trimming and J lost 5 bases, with 26 bases between them. This CDR3 is 17 amino acids long. The CDR3 loop is CASTSLGQGWSGTEAFF. CDR3 sequence (DNA): TGTGCCAGCACCTCCCTGGGACAAGGTTGGTCGGGGACTGAAGCTTTCTTT. Combining the CDR3 with reference TRBV28 and TRBJ1-1 gives the whole variable domain DVKVTQSSRYLVKRTGEKVFLECVQDMDHENMFWYRQDPGLGLRLIYFSYDVKMKEKGDIPEGYSVSREKKERFSLILESASTNQTSMYLCASTSLGQGWSGTEAFFGQGTRLTVV.

This clone occurred once. This chain connects TRBV19 to TRBJ1-6; the match to TRBD1 covers 8 bases. V shed 4 bases, J shed 5 bases, and the junction held 13 bases outside the gene matches. Germline V gives CDR1 LNHDA, CDR2 SQIVND (reference sequence). There are 18 residues in the CDR3. The CDR3 reads CASSRRRTGRIDNSPLHF. DNA for the CDR3: TGTGCCAGTAGTAGACGACGGACAGGGAGAATCGATAATTCACCCCTCCACTTT.

The chain is built from TRBV6-6 and TRBJ1-1, with D hard to call. This CDR3 contains 13 residues. Germline V CDR1 and CDR2: MNHNY, SVGAGI (reference sequence). V lost 4 bases to trimming and J lost 1 base, with 7 bases between them. This chain's CDR3 is CASSSRTNTEAFF. CDR3 nucleotides: TGTGCCAGCAGTTCCCGGACGAACACTGAAGCTTTCTTT.

This rearrangement joins TRBV7-6 to TRBJ1-1, with D possibly matching TRBD1 (6 bases). V was clipped by 4 bases and J by 0 bases, with 15 bases between them. The CDR3 covers 16 residues. CDR1 is SGHVS and CDR2 is FNYEAQ in the germline V gene. The CDR3 reads CASSSWTASMNTEAFF. Written as DNA, the CDR3 is TGTGCCAGCAGCTCCTGGACAGCTTCCATGAACACTGAAGCTTTCTTT.

The chain recombines TRBV5-4 with TRBJ1-3; 8 bases are a match to TRBD1. This CDR3 contains 14 residues. V trimming: 3 bases; J trimming: 4 bases; junction bases outside the gene matches: 3. Germline assignment: CDR1 SGHNT and CDR2 YYREEE (reference sequence). CDR3 region: CASSSWDRGNTIYF. The CDR3 region has the DNA TGTGCCAGCAGCTCCTGGGACAGGGGAAACACCATATATTTT.

This chain joins TRBV5-6 and TRBJ2-1; TRBD1 is a possible D gene (6 bases). CDR1 and CDR2 (germline): SGHDT, YYEEEE. V was pared by 5 bases and J by 0 bases, with 12 bases between. This CDR3 has 15 amino acids. The CDR3 DNA sequence: TGTGCCAGCAGAACCGGGACATACTCCTACAATGAGCAGTTCTTC. It specifies CASRTGTYSYNEQFF. The full variable domain, with the rest looked up from reference TRBV5-6 and TRBJ2-1, is DAGVTQSPTHLIKTRGQQVTLRCSPKSGHDTVSWYQQALGQGPQFIFQYYEEEERQRGNFPDRFSGHQFPNYSSELNVNALLLGDSALYLCASRTGTYSYNEQFFGPGTRLTVL.

The chain employs TRBV7-2 and TRBJ1-2; a possible D gene is TRBD1 (5 bases). Germline V lookup: CDR1 SGHTA, CDR2 FQGNSA. The length of the CDR3 is 15 residues. Trimming left V 5 bases short and J 4 bases short, with 17 bases between. CDR3 coding DNA: TGTGCCAGCAGCCCCCAAAACGGGGCTTCCTATGGCTACACCTTC. Its translation is CASSPQNGASYGYTF.

The DNA of the CDR3 is TGTGCCAGCAGTGCTTTCAGGTCCAGAGCTTTCTTT. This encodes CASSAFRSRAFF. V and J are TRBV12-3 or TRBV12-4 and TRBJ1-1; D unresolved. There are 12 residues in the CDR3. Trimming shortened V by 5 bases and J by 10 bases, and 14 bases separated the two germline ends.

The V and J genes are TRBV6-2 or TRBV6-3 and TRBJ2-5; TRBD2 is a possible D gene (7 bases). V lost 2 bases and J lost 3, with 13 bases in between. The CDR3 is 15 residues long. The germline CDR1 and CDR2 sequences are MNHEY and SVGEGT. The CDR3 region has the DNA TGTGCCAGCAGTTACACGGGGGGCCTAAAAGAGACCCAGTACTTC. Its protein is CASSYTGGLKETQYF.

This clone was counted a few times. The V gene is TRBV2, the J gene TRBJ1-1; 8 bases are a match to TRBD1. Germline lookup yields CDR1 SNHLY and CDR2 FYNNEI. The CDR3 contains 14 residues. After removal of 8 bases from V and 2 bases from J, the junction contained 7 bases not matched to a gene. The CDR3 is CASVRDRGNTEAFF. The CDR3 DNA follows: TGTGCCAGCGTTAGAGACAGGGGTAACACTGAAGCTTTCTTT.